Sequencing of this T cell receptor (beta chain) was carried out in a study of CXCR3-negative and CXCR3-positive naive CD8 T cells. Looking at the study overall: TRB reads totalled about 140 million, about 1.5 +/- 0.3 million per library.

Overall study results and limits: Hydrophobicity of TRB CDR3s was greater in CXCR3-positive naive cells than in CXCR3-negative naive cells.

The CDR3 has 13 amino acids. A note on this clonotype: Antigen unknown.

Each CD8+ T cell subset was flow-sorted in triplicate. Every sort contained 250,000 to 350,000 cells. Naive CD8+ T lymphocytes were specified as CD45RO-CCR7+CD27+CD95-. It was by 5' RACE with UMI labels that the TRB cDNA libraries were prepared. No DNA is given; TCRdb re-called the 5' RACE reads and lists each CDR3 protein once. The sample holds some 68,000 distinct CDR3 sequences. The sequenced material came from naive CXCR3+ CD8+ T cells from blood. Subset: CD45RO-CCR7+CD27+CD95- naive CD8+ T cells expressing CXCR3 (TNR3+). V gene TRBV12-3 or TRBV12-4 combines with J gene TRBJ1-1. The receptor comes from a human donor in good health. Some clones in this sample may be carry-over from other donors' samples. The chain's CDR3 is CASSLSSATEAFF.